Below, one T cell receptor beta chain is given with its context. What it recognizes is unknown. Germline loops: CDR1 PRHDT, CDR2 FYEKMQ (reference sequence). The CDR3 consists of 15 residues. V was cut by 1 base and J by 9 bases, with 16 bases left in between. Investigators performed immunoSEQ version v3.0 at survey level. Libraries were prepared by immunoSEQ multiplex PCR; TCRdb keeps only in-frame clonotypes and omits some of them. The sample contains over 40,000 clones, 90% to 95% of which appear only once. This sample was included in a study of long-term antiretroviral therapy in people with HIV. Study outcomes and limitations: An increase in diversity followed ART, yet levels stayed below transplant donor controls.

This chain uses TRBV13 with TRBJ2-1, with D perhaps matching TRBD1 (5 bases). Source: unsorted PBMCs, taken 3.7 years after starting antiretroviral therapy. This receptor was obtained from a woman aged 45-65 years with HIV. The CDR3 spells CASSLVGQGLGEQFF. CDR3 coding DNA: TGTGCCAGCAGCTTAGTGGGGCAGGGTCTGGGTGAGCAGTTCTTC.